This record looks at one TCR beta chain sequence and its context. Its antigen is not identified. PCR primers comprised 60 Vbeta and 13 Jbeta primers. This table comes from immunoSEQ multiplex PCR, and its TCRdb copy is limited to in-frame clones, with some not included. This sample's clone table lists roughly 73,000 clones. These data belong to a study of cytomegalovirus exposure and HLA in healthy donors. Study findings and constraints: In vitro data verified a few CMV-associated chains as specific for CMV antigens.

The CDR3 spans 15 residues. CDR1 is MNHEY and CDR2 is SMNVEV in the germline V gene (reference sequence). Trimming cost V 6 bases and J 3 bases, with 14 bases left between them. What was sequenced was PBMCs. This sequence originates from a female donor in good health and CMV-seropositive. The gene calls are TRBV27 and TRBJ1-4, with D possibly matching TRBD1 (5 bases). The CDR3 here is CASRAWGVANEKLFF. The CDR3 nucleotides are TGTGCCAGCAGAGCTTGGGGGGTGGCTAATGAAAAACTGTTTTTT.